The clone carrying this TCR beta chain was detected ten times or more. Antigen specificity is unknown. The data stem from a study of T-cell memory formation after mild COVID-19. General study points: The study found contracting CD4+ clones mainly in CM and EM and contracting CD8+ clones in EMRA. What remained unconfirmed was the SARS-CoV-2 specificity of second-wave clones peaking on day 37.

Constant-segment primers and 5'RACE yielded cDNA libraries for TCR alpha and TCR beta, each carrying sample barcodes and UMIs. TCRdb independently ran MiXCR on the 5' RACE reads; one entry per CDR3 protein. Among 140,000 or so distinct CDR3 sequences, about 6.1% were seen once, and the ten largest hold about 2%. The germline V gene encodes CDR1 SEHNR and CDR2 FQNEAQ (reference sequence). The CDR3 is 17 amino acids. Trimming removed 2 bases from V and 0 bases from J, with 15 bases in between. The TCR sequence derives from an adult woman who had mild COVID-19 (a few samples of this study predate the infection). Cell type and time point are not known. The specimen sequenced was PBMCs or a T cell subset sorted from them (not recorded which). The V call is TRBV7-9, the J call TRBJ2-3; D possibly corresponds to TRBD2 (6 bases). CDR3 nucleotides: TGTGCCAGCAGCTTACACGGACTAACCCCTAGCACAGATACGCAGTATTTT. This codes for CASSLHGLTPSTDTQYF.